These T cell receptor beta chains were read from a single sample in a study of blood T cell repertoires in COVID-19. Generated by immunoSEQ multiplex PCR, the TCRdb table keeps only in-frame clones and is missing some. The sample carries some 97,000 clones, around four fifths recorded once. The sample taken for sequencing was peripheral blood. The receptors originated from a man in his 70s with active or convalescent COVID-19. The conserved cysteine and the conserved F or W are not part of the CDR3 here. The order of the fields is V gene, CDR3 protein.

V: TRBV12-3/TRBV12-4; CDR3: ASKGVDQPQH
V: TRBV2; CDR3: ASSLRDSGNTIY
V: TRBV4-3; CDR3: ASSTRTSGTGELF
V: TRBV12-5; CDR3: ASGTGTGVDEQY
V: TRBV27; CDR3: ASSSHREGTQY
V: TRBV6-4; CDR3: ASRAGVVETEAF
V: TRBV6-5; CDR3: ASSPWEGFDEQY
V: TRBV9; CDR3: ASSGQSFRTIYNEQF
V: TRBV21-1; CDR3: ASKGHIPNYEQY
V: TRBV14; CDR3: ASSRATYEQY
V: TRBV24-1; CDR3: ATSGFKREEQF
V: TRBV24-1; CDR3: ATAPGLGGTQY
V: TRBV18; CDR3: ASSPGLETQY
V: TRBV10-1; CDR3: ASRVGGQGGKGNQPQH
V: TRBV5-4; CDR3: ASSLRGPYEQY
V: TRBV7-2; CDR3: ASSLWGGGSSYNEQF